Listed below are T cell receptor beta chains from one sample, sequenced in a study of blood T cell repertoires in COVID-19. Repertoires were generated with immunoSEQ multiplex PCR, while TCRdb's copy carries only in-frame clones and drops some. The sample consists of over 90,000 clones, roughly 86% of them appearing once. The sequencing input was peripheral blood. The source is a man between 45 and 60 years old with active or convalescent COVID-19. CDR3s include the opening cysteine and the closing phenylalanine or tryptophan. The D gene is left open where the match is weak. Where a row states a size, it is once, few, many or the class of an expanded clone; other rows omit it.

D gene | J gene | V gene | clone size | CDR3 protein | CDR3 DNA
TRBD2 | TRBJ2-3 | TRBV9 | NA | CASSVVSSGGADTQYF | TGTGCCAGCAGCGTAGTATCTAGCGGGGGGGCAGATACGCAGTATTTT
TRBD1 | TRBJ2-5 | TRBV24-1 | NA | CATSEAYRGQETQYF | TGTGCCACCAGTGAAGCTTACAGGGGGCAAGAGACCCAGTACTTC
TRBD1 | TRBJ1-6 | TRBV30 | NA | CAWNTGQGVNSPLHF | TGTGCCTGGAATACGGGACAGGGGGTGAATTCACCCCTCCACTTT
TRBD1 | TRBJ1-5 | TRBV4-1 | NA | CASSQQTGQNNQPQHF | TGCGCCAGCAGCCAACAAACGGGACAGAATAATCAGCCCCAGCATTTT
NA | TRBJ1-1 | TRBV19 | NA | CASSSGGDKAEAFF | TGTGCCAGTAGTAGTGGCGGGGATAAGGCTGAAGCTTTCTTT
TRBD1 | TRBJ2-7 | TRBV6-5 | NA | CASSYSRQGRYEQYF | TGTGCCAGCAGTTACTCTAGACAGGGGAGGTACGAGCAGTACTTC
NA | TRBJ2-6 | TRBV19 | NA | CASSGGIYSGANVLTF | TGTGCCAGTAGTGGGGGGATCTACTCTGGGGCCAACGTCCTGACTTTC
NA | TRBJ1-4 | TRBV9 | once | CASSVGSGTTDEKLFF | TGTGCCAGCAGCGTAGGCTCCGGGACAACCGATGAAAAACTGTTTTTT
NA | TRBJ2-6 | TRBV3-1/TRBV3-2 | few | CASSQEQGANVLTF | TGTGCCAGCAGCCAAGAACAGGGGGCCAACGTCCTGACTTTC
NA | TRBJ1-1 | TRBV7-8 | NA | CASSLRDTLMNTEAFF | TGTGCCAGCAGCCTCCGGGACACCCTAATGAACACTGAAGCTTTCTTT
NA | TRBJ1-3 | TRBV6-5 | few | CAGAGLSGNTIYF | TGTGCCGGGGCAGGGCTCTCTGGAAACACCATATATTTT
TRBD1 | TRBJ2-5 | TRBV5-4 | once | CASSFQGAGETQYF | TGTGCCAGCAGCTTTCAGGGGGCAGGAGAGACCCAGTACTTC
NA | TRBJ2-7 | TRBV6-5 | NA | CASSLGGTYEQYF | TGTGCCAGCAGTTTAGGGGGAACCTACGAGCAGTACTTC
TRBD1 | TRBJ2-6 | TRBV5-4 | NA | CASSYGTGWSGANVLTF | TGTGCCAGCAGCTATGGGACAGGGTGGTCTGGGGCCAACGTCCTGACTTTC
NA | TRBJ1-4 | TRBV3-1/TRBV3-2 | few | CASSAPGLGNEKLFF | TGTGCCAGCAGCGCACCGGGTCTTGGGAATGAAAAACTGTTTTTT
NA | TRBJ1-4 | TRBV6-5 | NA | CASTPRGSNEKLFF | TGTGCCAGCACCCCCAGGGGCTCTAATGAAAAACTGTTTTTT
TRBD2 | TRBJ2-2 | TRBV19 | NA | CASSIGTSGGYTGELFF | TGTGCCAGTAGCATCGGGACTAGCGGGGGTTACACCGGGGAGCTGTTTTTT
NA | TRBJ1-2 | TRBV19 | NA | CASSPQSTVNYGYTF | TGTGCCAGTAGCCCCCAATCGACAGTGAACTATGGCTACACCTTC
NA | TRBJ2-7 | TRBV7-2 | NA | CASSLAGQTRYEQYF | TGTGCCAGCAGCTTAGCGGGCCAAACAAGATACGAGCAGTACTTC
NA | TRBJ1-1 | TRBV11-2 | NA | CASSLAGSVTEAFF | TGTGCCAGCAGCTTAGCGGGGTCCGTCACTGAAGCTTTCTTT
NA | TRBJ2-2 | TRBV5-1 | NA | CASSMTANTGELFF | TGCGCCAGCAGCATGACAGCTAACACCGGGGAGCTGTTTTTT
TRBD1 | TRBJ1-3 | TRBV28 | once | CASNSPGGSGNTIYF | TGTGCCAGCAATTCCCCAGGGGGCTCTGGAAACACCATATATTTT
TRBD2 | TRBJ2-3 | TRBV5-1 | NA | CASSPSGGADTQYF | TGCGCCAGCAGTCCTAGCGGGGGTGCAGATACGCAGTATTTT
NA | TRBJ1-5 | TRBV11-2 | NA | CASSLDREQPQHF | TGTGCCAGCAGCTTAGACAGGGAACAGCCCCAGCATTTT
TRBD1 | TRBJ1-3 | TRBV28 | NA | CASTTTGKVSGNTIYF | TGTGCCAGCACTACGACAGGGAAAGTCTCTGGAAACACCATATATTTT
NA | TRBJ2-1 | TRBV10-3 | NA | CAINREETYNEQFF | TGTGCCATCAACCGAGAGGAAACCTACAATGAGCAGTTCTTC
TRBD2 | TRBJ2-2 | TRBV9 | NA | CASSVGTSGGNTGELFF | TGTGCCAGCAGCGTAGGGACTAGCGGGGGGAACACCGGGGAGCTGTTTTTT
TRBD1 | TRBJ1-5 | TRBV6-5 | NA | CASRTGGRGNQPQHF | TGTGCCAGCAGGACAGGGGGCCGCGGCAATCAGCCCCAGCATTTT
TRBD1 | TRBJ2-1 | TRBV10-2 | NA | CASRDRAPWVYNEQFF | TGCGCCAGCAGGGACAGGGCCCCTTGGGTCTACAATGAGCAGTTCTTC
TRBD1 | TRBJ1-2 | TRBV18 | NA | CASSQQAGGDNYGYTF | TGTGCCAGCTCCCAACAGGCAGGGGGAGATAACTATGGCTACACCTTC
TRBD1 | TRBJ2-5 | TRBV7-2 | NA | CASSLERGPETQYF | TGTGCCAGCAGCTTAGAGAGGGGGCCAGAGACCCAGTACTTC
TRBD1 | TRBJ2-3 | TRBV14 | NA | CASSRGQGWTDTQYF | TGTGCCAGCAGCCGAGGACAGGGGTGGACAGATACGCAGTATTTT
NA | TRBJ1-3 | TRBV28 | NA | CASSLSGDTGNTIYF | TGTGCCAGCAGTTTATCTGGGGACACTGGAAACACCATATATTTT
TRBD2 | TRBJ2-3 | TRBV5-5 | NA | CASSRGGDENTQYF | TGTGCCAGCAGCCGGGGAGGGGATGAGAATACGCAGTATTTT
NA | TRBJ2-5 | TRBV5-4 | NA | CASSLNSQETQYF | TGTGCCAGCAGCTTGAACAGCCAAGAGACCCAGTACTTC
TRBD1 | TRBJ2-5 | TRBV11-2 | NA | CASSLGSTGGHETQYF | TGTGCCAGCAGCTTAGGTTCGACAGGGGGGCACGAGACCCAGTACTTC
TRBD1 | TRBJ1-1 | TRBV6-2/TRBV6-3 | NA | CASSYRRQGNTEAFF | TGTGCCAGCAGTTACCGGCGACAGGGGAACACTGAAGCTTTCTTT
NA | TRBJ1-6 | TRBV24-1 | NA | CATSVKKNSPLHF | TGTGCCACCAGTGTCAAAAAAAATTCACCCCTCCACTTT
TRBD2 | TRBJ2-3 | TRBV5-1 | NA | CASSFEGGGTDTQYF | TGCGCCAGCAGCTTTGAGGGCGGGGGGACAGATACGCAGTATTTT
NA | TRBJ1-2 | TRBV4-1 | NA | CASSQFGDNYGYTF | TGCGCCAGCAGCCAGTTCGGGGATAACTATGGCTACACCTTC
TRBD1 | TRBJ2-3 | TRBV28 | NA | CASSSGQGTDTQYF | TGTGCCAGCAGTTCCGGACAGGGGACAGATACGCAGTATTTT
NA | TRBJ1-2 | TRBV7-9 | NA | CASSSDSDYGYTF | TGTGCCAGCAGCTCAGACAGTGACTATGGCTACACCTTC
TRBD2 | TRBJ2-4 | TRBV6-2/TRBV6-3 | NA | CASSYGGSGLAGTTQYF | TGTGCCAGCAGTTATGGAGGTTCGGGACTAGCGGGGACAACGCAGTACTTC
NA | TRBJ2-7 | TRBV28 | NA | CASSWALTYEQYF | TGTGCCAGCAGTTGGGCTCTTACCTACGAGCAGTACTTC
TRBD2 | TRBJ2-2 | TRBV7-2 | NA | CASSLLAGGGTGELFF | TGTGCCAGCAGCTTGCTAGCGGGGGGGGGCACCGGGGAGCTGTTTTTT
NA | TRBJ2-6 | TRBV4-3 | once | CASSQEGANVLTF | TGCGCCAGCAGCCAAGAGGGGGCCAACGTCCTAACTTTC
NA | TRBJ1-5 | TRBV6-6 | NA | CASSSDSYSNQPQHF | TGTGCCAGCAGTTCGGACAGCTATAGCAATCAGCCCCAGCATTTT
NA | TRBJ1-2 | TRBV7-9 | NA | CASSLDGATYGYTF | TGTGCCAGCAGCTTAGATGGGGCGACCTATGGCTACACCTTC
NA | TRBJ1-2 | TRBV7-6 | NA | CASSLEEFYGYTF | TGTGCCAGCAGCTTAGAGGAGTTCTATGGCTACACCTTC
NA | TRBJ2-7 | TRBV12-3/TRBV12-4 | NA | CASTTSGAGEQYF | TGTGCCAGCACCACGTCCGGGGCGGGGGAGCAGTACTTC
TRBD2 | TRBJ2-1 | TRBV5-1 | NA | CASSLTSGVTYNEQFF | TGCGCCAGCAGCTTGACTAGCGGGGTCACCTACAATGAGCAGTTCTTC